This is a list of T cell receptor beta chains from one sample in a study of cytomegalovirus exposure and HLA in healthy donors. TCRdb's table, derived via immunoSEQ multiplex PCR, lists solely in-frame clones and lacks some. This table has roughly 100,000 clones, roughly 85% appearing once. Specimen: PBMCs. Source of these receptors: a man in his late teens or twenties in good health and CMV-seropositive. CDR3s include the opening cysteine and the closing phenylalanine or tryptophan. D genes are given only for firm matches. Expanded clones are given a class, and other clones once, few, many or no size at all.

j_call,clone_size,v_call,d_call,cdr3_nt,cdr3_aa
TRBJ2-1,NA,TRBV9,NA,TGTGCCAGCAGCGTTGGGGCCGACAATGAGCAGTTCTTC,CASSVGADNEQFF
TRBJ1-1,NA,TRBV7-3,NA,TGTGCCAGCAGCGTCCAAAGAGTGCCGAACACTGAAGCTTTCTTT,CASSVQRVPNTEAFF
TRBJ2-1,NA,TRBV5-4,NA,TGTGCCAGCAGCTTGGGGGAGGTGGGTTACAATGAGCAGTTCTTC,CASSLGEVGYNEQFF
TRBJ1-5,few,TRBV27,TRBD1,TGTGCCAGCAGGGGGACAGGGCTATATCAGCCCCAGCATTTT,CASRGTGLYQPQHF
TRBJ2-1,once,TRBV5-1,NA,TGCGCCAGCAGCTTGGATGTAGTCCGGGGCAATGAGCAGTTCTTC,CASSLDVVRGNEQFF
TRBJ1-4,NA,TRBV7-2,TRBD1,TGTGCCAGCAGCCCTCGGACAGGCAACCGGGGTGAAAAACTGTTTTTT,CASSPRTGNRGEKLFF
TRBJ2-2,NA,TRBV29-1,NA,TGCAGCGTTGAAAGGGGTACCGGGGAGCTGTTTTTT,CSVERGTGELFF
TRBJ1-3,NA,TRBV7-8,NA,TGTGCCAGCAGCTTAGGGTCGGGAGGTGGAAACACCATATATTTT,CASSLGSGGGNTIYF
TRBJ2-5,few,TRBV7-2,NA,TGTGCCAGCAGCCCTTACGGTGGCGGGGAGACCCAGTACTTC,CASSPYGGGETQYF
TRBJ2-2,NA,TRBV19,TRBD1,TGTGCCAGTAGCATTTCGAGAGGGACAGGTAGTAAGCTTGGGGAGCTGTTTTTT,CASSISRGTGSKLGELFF
TRBJ2-1,NA,TRBV27,TRBD2,TGTGCCAGCAGTTTAAGCGGACTAGCGAACAATGAGCAGTTCTTC,CASSLSGLANNEQFF
TRBJ2-1,NA,TRBV7-2,NA,TGTGCCAGCAGCGGGATCGGAGGGATCAATGAGCAGTTCTTC,CASSGIGGINEQFF
TRBJ2-1,NA,TRBV28,TRBD2,TGTGCCAGCAGTCCACGTTCCGCACCTAGCGGGAGGCCTTACAATGAGCAGTTCTTC,CASSPRSAPSGRPYNEQFF
TRBJ1-2,NA,TRBV11-2,NA,TGTGCCAGCAGCTTAGATTCCGGGAGGACGTCTTCCTACTATGGCTACACCTTC,CASSLDSGRTSSYYGYTF
TRBJ2-5,NA,TRBV5-4,NA,TGTGCCAGCAGCCCCAGGTGGGGAGAGGAGACCCAGTACTTC,CASSPRWGEETQYF
TRBJ2-2,NA,TRBV29-1,TRBD2,TGCAGCGTTCGGAATGGGGGGGGGCTGTTTTTT,CSVRNGGGLFF
TRBJ2-7,NA,TRBV2,NA,TGTGCCAGCAGTGTATCCATTGGTACAGGGCACGGCTACGAGCAGTACTTC,CASSVSIGTGHGYEQYF
TRBJ2-7,NA,TRBV5-4,TRBD1,TGTGCCAGCAGCGGGGGGACAGGGGAGCAGTACTTC,CASSGGTGEQYF
TRBJ1-4,NA,TRBV28,TRBD1,TGTGCCAGCAGTTTACAGGGGGGAGAAAAACTGTTTTTT,CASSLQGGEKLFF
TRBJ2-1,once,TRBV19,TRBD2,TGTGCCAGTAGGACTAGCGGGAGGTGGGACAATGAGCAGTTCTTC,CASRTSGRWDNEQFF
TRBJ2-5,medium-sized,TRBV28,NA,TGTGCCAGCAGTTCGGGTTACGAACAAGAGACCCAGTACTTC,CASSSGYEQETQYF
TRBJ2-2,NA,TRBV19,TRBD1,TGTGCCAGTAGTATAGATCAGGGCAGGGGGCGTACCGGGGAGCTGTTTTTT,CASSIDQGRGRTGELFF
TRBJ2-2,NA,TRBV15,TRBD1,TGTGCCACCAGCAGGGCTACAGGGGCCTCTATTTCCACCGGGGAGCTGTTTTTT,CATSRATGASISTGELFF
TRBJ1-1,NA,TRBV5-1,NA,TGCGCCAGCAGCGTGGAGGACCAGGGTGAAGCTTTCTTT,CASSVEDQGEAFF
TRBJ2-5,NA,TRBV7-8,TRBD2,TGTGCCAGCAGCTTACTAGCGGGAGGAGGGGAGACCCAGTACTTC,CASSLLAGGGETQYF
TRBJ2-1,NA,TRBV18,TRBD2,TGTGCCAGCTCACCACCGAGGCTAGCGGGAGATTGGGGGGATGAGCAGTTCTTC,CASSPPRLAGDWGDEQFF
TRBJ2-5,NA,TRBV28,NA,TGTGCCAGCACCATCAATGGGGGGGAGACCCAGTACTTC,CASTINGGETQYF